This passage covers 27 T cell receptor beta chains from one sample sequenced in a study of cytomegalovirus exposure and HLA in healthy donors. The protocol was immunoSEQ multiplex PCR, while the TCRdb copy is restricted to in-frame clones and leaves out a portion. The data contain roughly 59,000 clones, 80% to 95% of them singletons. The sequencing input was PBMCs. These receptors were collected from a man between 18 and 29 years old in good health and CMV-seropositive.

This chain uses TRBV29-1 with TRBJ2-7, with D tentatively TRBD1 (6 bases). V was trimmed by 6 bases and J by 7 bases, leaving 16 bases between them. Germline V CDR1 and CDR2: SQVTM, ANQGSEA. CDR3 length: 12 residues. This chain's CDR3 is CSVGRQAAEQYF. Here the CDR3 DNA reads TGCAGCGTGGGAAGACAGGCTGCGGAGCAGTACTTC.

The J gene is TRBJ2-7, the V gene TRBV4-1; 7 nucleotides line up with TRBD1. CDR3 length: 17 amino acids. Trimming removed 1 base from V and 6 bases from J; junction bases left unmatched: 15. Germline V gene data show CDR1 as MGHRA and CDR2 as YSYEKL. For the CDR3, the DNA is TGCGCCAGCAGCCAAGCAGGGGTCACAGGGGCCCCCTTCGAGCAGTACTTC. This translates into CASSQAGVTGAPFEQYF.

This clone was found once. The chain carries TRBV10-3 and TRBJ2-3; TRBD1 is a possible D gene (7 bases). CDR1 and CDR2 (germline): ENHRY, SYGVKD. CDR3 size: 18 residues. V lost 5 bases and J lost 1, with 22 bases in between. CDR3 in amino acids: CAISLSATGRGGTDTQYF. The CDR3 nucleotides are TGTGCCATCAGTTTATCCGCGACAGGGCGGGGCGGCACAGATACGCAGTATTTT.

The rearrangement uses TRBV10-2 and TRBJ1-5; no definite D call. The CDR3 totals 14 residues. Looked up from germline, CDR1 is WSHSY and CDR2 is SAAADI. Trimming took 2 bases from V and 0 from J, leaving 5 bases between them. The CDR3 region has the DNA TGCGCCAGCAGTGAGCGGGGTAGCAATCAGCCCCAGCATTTT. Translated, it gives CASSERGSNQPQHF.

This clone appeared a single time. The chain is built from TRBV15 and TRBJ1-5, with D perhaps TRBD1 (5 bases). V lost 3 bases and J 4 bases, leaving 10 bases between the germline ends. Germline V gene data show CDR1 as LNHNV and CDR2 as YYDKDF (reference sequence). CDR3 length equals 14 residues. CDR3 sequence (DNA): TGTGCCACCAGCAGGACCGACAGAAATCAGCCCCAGCATTTT. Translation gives CATSRTDRNQPQHF.

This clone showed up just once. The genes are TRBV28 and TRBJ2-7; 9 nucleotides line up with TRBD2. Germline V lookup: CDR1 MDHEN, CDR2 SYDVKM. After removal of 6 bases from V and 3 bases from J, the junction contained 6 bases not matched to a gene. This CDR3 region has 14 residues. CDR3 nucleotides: TGTGCCAGCAGCCCTGGACTAGCGTTCTACGAGCAGTACTTC. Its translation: CASSPGLAFYEQYF.

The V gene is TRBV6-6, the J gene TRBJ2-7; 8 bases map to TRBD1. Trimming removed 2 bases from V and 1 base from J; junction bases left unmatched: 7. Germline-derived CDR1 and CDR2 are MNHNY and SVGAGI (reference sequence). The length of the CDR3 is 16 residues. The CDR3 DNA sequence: TGTGCCAGCAGTTACCTACGGACAGGGAGGTCCTACGAGCAGTACTTC. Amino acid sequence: CASSYLRTGRSYEQYF.

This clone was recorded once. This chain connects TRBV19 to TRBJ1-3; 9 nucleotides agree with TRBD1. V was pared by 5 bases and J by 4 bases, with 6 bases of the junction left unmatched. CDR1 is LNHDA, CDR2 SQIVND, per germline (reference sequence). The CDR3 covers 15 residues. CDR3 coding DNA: TGTGCCAGTAGTCCCGGGACAGGGCGAGGAAACACCATATATTTT. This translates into CASSPGTGRGNTIYF.

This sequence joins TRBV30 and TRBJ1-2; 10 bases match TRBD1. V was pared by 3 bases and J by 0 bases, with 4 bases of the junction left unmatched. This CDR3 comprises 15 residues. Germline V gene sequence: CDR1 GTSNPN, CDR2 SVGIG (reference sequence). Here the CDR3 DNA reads TGTGCCTGGAGGGGGACAGGGGCAGCTAACTATGGCTACACCTTC. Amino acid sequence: CAWRGTGAANYGYTF.

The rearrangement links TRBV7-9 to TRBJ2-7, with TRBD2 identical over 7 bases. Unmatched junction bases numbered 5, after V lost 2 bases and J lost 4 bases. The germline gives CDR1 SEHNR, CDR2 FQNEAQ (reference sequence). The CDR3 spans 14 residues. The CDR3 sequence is CASSLSLADYEQYF. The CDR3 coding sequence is TGTGCCAGCAGCTTATCCCTAGCGGATTACGAGCAGTACTTC.

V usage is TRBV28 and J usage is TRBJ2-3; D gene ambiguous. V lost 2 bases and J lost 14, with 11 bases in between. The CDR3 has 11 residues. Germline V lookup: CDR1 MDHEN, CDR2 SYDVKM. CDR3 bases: TGTGCCAGCAGTTTAACGGCACAGTTGTATTTT. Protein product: CASSLTAQLYF.

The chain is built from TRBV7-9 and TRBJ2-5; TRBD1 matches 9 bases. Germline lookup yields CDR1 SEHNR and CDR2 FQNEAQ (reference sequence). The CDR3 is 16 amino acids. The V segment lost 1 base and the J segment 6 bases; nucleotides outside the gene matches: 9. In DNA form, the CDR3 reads TGTGCCAGCAGCTTAGGGCGGACAGGGGTAGGTCAGACCCAGTACTTC. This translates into CASSLGRTGVGQTQYF.

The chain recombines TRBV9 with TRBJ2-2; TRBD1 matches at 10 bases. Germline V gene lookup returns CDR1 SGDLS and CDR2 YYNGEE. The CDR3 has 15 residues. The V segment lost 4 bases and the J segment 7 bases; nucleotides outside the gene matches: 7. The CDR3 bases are TGTGCCAGCAGCCTCCGGGACAGGGGTGGCGGGGAGCTGTTTTTT. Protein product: CASSLRDRGGGELFF. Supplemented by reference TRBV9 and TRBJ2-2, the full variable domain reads DSGVTQTPKHLITATGQRVTLRCSPRSGDLSVYWYQQSLDQGLQFLIQYYNGEERAKGNILERFSAQQFPDLHSELNLSSLELGDSALYFCASSLRDRGGGELFFGEGSRLTVL.

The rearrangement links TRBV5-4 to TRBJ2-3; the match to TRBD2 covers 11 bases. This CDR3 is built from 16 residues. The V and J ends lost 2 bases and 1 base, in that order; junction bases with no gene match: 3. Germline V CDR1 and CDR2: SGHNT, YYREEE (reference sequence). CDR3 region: CASSLKTSGGTDTQYF. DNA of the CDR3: TGTGCCAGCAGCTTAAAGACTAGCGGGGGCACAGATACGCAGTATTTT. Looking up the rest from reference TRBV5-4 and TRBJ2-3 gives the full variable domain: ETGVTQSPTHLIKTRGQQVTLRCSSQSGHNTVSWYQQALGQGPQFIFQYYREEENGRGNFPPRFSGLQFPNYSSELNVNALELDDSALYLCASSLKTSGGTDTQYFGPGTRLTVL.

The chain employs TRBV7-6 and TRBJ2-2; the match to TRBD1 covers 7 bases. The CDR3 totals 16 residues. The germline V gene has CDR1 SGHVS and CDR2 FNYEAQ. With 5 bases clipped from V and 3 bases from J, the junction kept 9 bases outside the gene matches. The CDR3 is CASSQRDRADTGELFF. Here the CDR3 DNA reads TGTGCCAGCAGCCAGAGAGACAGGGCGGACACCGGGGAGCTGTTTTTT.

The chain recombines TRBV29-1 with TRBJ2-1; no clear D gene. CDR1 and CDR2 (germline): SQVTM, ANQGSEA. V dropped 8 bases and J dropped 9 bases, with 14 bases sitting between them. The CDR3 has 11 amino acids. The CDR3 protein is CSLRVASEQFF. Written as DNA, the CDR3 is TGCAGCCTCCGAGTTGCGTCTGAGCAGTTCTTC.

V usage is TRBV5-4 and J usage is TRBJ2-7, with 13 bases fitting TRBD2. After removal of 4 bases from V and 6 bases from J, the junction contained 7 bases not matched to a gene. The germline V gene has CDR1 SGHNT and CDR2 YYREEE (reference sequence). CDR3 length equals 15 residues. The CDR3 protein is CASSEGLAGAREQYF. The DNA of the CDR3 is TGTGCCAGCAGCGAAGGACTAGCGGGGGCTCGCGAGCAGTACTTC.

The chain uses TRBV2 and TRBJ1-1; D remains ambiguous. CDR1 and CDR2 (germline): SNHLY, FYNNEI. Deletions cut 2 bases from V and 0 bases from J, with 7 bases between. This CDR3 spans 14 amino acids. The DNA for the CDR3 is TGTGCCAGCAGTGAAAGCGGTGTGAACACTGAAGCTTTCTTT. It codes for CASSESGVNTEAFF.

This chain's CDR3 is CASSLLAGGAGELFF. The CDR3 nucleotides are TGCGCCAGCAGTTTACTAGCGGGAGGCGCCGGGGAGCTGTTTTTT. This chain links TRBV5-1 with TRBJ2-2; 12 nucleotides match TRBD2. Germline-derived CDR1 and CDR2 are SGHRS and YFSETQ. The CDR3 totals 15 residues. The ends lost 5 bases at V and 6 bases at J; junction bases unmatched: 5.

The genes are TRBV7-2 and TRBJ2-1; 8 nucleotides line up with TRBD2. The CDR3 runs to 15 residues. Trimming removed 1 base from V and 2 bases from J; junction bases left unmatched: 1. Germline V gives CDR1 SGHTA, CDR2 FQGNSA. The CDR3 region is CASSLDSGTYNEQFF. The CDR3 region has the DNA TGTGCCAGCAGCTTAGATAGCGGGACCTACAATGAGCAGTTCTTC.

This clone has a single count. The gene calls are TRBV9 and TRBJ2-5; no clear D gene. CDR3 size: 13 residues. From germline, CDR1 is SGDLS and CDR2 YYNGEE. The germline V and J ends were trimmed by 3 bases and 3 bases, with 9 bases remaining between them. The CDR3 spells CASSGDFKETQYF. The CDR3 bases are TGTGCCAGCAGCGGAGACTTCAAAGAGACCCAGTACTTC.

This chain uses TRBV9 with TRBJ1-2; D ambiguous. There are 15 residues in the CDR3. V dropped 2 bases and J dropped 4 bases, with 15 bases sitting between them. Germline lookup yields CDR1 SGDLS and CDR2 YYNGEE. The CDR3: CASSVQESKSYGYTF. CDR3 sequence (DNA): TGTGCCAGCAGCGTTCAGGAAAGTAAGTCCTATGGCTACACCTTC. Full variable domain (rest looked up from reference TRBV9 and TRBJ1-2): DSGVTQTPKHLITATGQRVTLRCSPRSGDLSVYWYQQSLDQGLQFLIQYYNGEERAKGNILERFSAQQFPDLHSELNLSSLELGDSALYFCASSVQESKSYGYTFGSGTRLTVV.

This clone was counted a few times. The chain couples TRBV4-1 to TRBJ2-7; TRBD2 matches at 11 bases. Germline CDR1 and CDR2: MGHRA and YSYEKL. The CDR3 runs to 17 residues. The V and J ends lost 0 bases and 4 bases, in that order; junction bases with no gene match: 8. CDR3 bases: TGCGCCAGCAGCCAAGAAAGTCGGGTAGCGGGAGGGTACGAGCAGTACTTC. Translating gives CASSQESRVAGGYEQYF.

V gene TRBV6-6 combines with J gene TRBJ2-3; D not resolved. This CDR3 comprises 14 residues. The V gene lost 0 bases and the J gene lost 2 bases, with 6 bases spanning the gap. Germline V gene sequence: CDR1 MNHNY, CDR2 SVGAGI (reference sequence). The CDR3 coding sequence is TGTGCCAGCAGTTACTCGAGGAACACAGATACGCAGTATTTT. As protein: CASSYSRNTDTQYF.

The CDR3 sequence: CASNRPGGKNTEAFF. Written as DNA, the CDR3 is TGTGCCAGCAACAGACCAGGGGGTAAGAACACTGAAGCTTTCTTT. V usage is TRBV5-4 and J usage is TRBJ1-1; 7 bases match TRBD1. Germline assignment: CDR1 SGHNT and CDR2 YYREEE (reference sequence). V lost 6 bases and J lost 1; bases outside the gene matches: 9. This CDR3 has 15 amino acids.

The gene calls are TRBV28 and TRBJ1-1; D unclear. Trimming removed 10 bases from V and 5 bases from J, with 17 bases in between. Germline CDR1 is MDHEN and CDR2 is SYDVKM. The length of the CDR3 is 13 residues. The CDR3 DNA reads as TGTGCCACTAGGGCCCCCGGGAATACTGAAGCTTTCTTT. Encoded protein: CATRAPGNTEAFF.

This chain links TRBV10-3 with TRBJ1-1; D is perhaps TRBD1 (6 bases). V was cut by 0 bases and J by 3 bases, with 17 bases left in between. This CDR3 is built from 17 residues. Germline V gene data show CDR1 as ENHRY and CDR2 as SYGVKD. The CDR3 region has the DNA TGTGCCATCAGTGAGTCGAGGACGCGCAGGGGTCACACTGAAGCTTTCTTT. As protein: CAISESRTRRGHTEAFF.